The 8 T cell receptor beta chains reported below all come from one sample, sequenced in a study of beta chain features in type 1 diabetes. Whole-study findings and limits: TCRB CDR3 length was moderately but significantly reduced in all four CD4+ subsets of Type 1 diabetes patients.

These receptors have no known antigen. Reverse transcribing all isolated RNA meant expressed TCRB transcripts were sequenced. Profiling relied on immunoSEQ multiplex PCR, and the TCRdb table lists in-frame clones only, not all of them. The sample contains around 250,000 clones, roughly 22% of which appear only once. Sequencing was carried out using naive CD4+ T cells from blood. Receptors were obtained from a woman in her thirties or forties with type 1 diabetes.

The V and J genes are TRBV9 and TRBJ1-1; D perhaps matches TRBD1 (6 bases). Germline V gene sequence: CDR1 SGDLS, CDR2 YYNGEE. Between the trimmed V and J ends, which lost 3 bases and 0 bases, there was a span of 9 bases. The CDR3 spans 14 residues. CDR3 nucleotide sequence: TGTGCCAGCAGCGCAGGACAGCTGAACACTGAAGCTTTCTTT. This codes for CASSAGQLNTEAFF.

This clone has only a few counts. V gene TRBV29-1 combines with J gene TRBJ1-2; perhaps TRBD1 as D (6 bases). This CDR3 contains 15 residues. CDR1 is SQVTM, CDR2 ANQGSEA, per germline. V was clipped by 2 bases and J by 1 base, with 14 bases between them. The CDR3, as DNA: TGCAGCGTTGAACCCCGAGCAGGGGATAACTATGGCTACACCTTC. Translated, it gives CSVEPRAGDNYGYTF.

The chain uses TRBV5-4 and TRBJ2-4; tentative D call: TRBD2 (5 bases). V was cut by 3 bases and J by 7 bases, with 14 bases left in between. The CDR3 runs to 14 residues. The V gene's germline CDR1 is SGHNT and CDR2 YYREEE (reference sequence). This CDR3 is CASSSEGSWNIQYF. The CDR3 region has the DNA TGTGCCAGCAGCTCCGAGGGTTCTTGGAACATTCAGTACTTC.

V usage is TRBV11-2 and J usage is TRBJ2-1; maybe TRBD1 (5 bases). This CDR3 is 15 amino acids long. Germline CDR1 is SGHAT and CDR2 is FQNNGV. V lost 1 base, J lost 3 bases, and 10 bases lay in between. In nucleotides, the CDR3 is TGTGCCAGCAGCTTAGTAGCAGGGATCTACAATGAGCAGTTCTTC. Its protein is CASSLVAGIYNEQFF.

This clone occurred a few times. CDR3 in DNA: TGTGCCAGCTCACTAGATCCCGGAGAGACCCAGTACTTC. Its protein is CASSLDPGETQYF. The chain carries TRBV18 and TRBJ2-5; D remains ambiguous. This CDR3 spans 13 amino acids. V lost 4 bases, J lost 4 bases, and 10 bases lay in between. Germline values: CDR1 KGHSH, CDR2 LQKENI.

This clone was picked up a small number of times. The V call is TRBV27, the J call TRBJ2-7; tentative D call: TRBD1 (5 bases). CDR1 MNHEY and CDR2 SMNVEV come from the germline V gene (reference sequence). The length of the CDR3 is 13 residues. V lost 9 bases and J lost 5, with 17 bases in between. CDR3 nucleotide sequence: TGTGCCAGTACCGACAGTTACGCCAACGAGCAGTACTTC. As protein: CASTDSYANEQYF.

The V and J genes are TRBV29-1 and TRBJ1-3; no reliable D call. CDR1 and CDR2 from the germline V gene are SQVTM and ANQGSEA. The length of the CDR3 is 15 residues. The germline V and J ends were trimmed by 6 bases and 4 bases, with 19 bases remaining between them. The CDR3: CSVGPRGLLGNTIYF. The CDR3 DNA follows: TGCAGCGTCGGTCCGAGAGGGTTGCTGGGAAACACCATATATTTT.

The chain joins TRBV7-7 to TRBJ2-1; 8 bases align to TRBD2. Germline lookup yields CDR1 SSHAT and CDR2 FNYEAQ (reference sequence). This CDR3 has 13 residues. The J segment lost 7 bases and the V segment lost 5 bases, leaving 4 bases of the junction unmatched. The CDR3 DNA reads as TGTGCCAGCAGCAAAGGGACTAGGAATGAGCAGTTCTTC. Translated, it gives CASSKGTRNEQFF.